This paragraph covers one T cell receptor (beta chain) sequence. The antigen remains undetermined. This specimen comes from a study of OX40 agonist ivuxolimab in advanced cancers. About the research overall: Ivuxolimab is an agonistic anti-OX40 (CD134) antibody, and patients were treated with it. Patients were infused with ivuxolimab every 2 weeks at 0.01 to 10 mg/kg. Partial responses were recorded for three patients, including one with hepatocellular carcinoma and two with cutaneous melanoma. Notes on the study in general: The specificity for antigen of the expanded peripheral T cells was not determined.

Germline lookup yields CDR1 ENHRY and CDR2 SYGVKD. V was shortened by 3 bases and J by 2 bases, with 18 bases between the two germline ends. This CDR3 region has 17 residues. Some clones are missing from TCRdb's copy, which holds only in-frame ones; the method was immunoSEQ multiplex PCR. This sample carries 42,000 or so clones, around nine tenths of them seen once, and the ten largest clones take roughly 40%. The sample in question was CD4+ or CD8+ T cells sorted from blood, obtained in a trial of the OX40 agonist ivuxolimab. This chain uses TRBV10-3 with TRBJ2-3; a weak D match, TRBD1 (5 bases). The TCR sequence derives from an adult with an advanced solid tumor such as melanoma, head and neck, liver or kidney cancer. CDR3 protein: CAISDLAVGAVTDTQYF. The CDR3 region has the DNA TGTGCCATCAGTGACCTTGCGGTAGGGGCGGTCACAGATACGCAGTATTTT.